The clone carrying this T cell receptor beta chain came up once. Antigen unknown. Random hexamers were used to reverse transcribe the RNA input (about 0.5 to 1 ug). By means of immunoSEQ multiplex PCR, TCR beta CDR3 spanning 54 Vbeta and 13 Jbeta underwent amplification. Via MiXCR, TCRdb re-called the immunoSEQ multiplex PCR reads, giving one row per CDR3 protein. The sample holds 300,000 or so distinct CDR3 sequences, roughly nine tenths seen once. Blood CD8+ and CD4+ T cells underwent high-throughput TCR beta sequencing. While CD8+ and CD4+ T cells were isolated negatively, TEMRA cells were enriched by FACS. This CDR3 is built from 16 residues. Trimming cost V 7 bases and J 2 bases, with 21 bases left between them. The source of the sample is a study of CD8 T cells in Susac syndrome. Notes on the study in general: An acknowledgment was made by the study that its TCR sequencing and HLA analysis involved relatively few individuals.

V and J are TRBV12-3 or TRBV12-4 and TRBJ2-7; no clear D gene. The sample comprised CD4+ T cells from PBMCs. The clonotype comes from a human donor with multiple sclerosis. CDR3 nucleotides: TGTGCCAGCACCCTTAGGCGTTCGACGGTTACCTACGAGCAGTACTTC. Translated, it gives CASTLRRSTVTYEQYF.